These T cell receptor beta chains were read from a single sample in a study of shared clonotypes between healthy human individuals. Profiling relied on immunoSEQ multiplex PCR, and the TCRdb table lists in-frame clones only, not all of them. Here the sample spans some 450,000 clones, roughly 80% being singletons. The sample taken for sequencing was PBMCs. All receptors come from a middle-aged woman in good health. Some clones in this sample may be carry-over from other donors' samples. Each CDR3 is given with its conserved first and last residue. The order of the fields is CDR3 DNA, CDR3 protein, D gene, clone size, J gene, V gene. The D gene is left open where the match is weak. Clone size is given for some rows only: seen once, a few or many times, or a class if the clone is expanded.

DNA: TGTGCCAGCAGTGACTCGGAAGGGGGGGATGAGCAGTTCTTC
CDR3: CASSDSEGGDEQFF
D: .
size: many
J: TRBJ2-1
V: TRBV6-4

DNA: TGTGCCAGCAGTCCGCGGGCGACCCTCTATGAGCAGTTCTTC
CDR3: CASSPRATLYEQFF
D: .
size: .
J: TRBJ2-1
V: TRBV28

DNA: TGTGCCAGCAGCTTAGCTTGGACTCCTTGGAGTCAGCCCCAGCATTTT
CDR3: CASSLAWTPWSQPQHF
D: .
size: .
J: TRBJ1-5
V: TRBV7-8

DNA: TGTGCCAGCAGCCCAAAACCGGTCGGGACAGTCAGAACTGAAGCTTTCTTT
CDR3: CASSPKPVGTVRTEAFF
D: TRBD1
size: many
J: TRBJ1-1
V: TRBV9

DNA: TGTGCCAGTAATGGCGGGCTGCCAGAGGGCTACACCTTC
CDR3: CASNGGLPEGYTF
D: .
size: few
J: TRBJ1-2
V: TRBV19

DNA: TGTGCCAGCAGCTCAGTACGGGGAGGCGAGCAGTACTTC
CDR3: CASSSVRGGEQYF
D: .
size: .
J: TRBJ2-7
V: TRBV11-2

DNA: TGTGCCAGCAGCGTAAGACAGGCGAACACTGAAGCTTTCTTT
CDR3: CASSVRQANTEAFF
D: .
size: .
J: TRBJ1-1
V: TRBV5-6

DNA: TGTGCCAGCAGCTTCCGTCCGGGGTACGAGCAGTACTTC
CDR3: CASSFRPGYEQYF
D: .
size: few
J: TRBJ2-7
V: TRBV5-8

DNA: TGCAGTGCGGACAGAACCTACGAGCAGTACTTC
CDR3: CSADRTYEQYF
D: .
size: .
J: TRBJ2-7
V: TRBV20-1

DNA: TGCAGCGTTGAGTCCTTATCACAGGGTTCCGAGCAGTACTTC
CDR3: CSVESLSQGSEQYF
D: .
size: .
J: TRBJ2-7
V: TRBV29-1

DNA: TGTGCCAGCAGCTCTAGGTACAGCGGGGAGCTGTTTTTT
CDR3: CASSSRYSGELFF
D: .
size: once
J: TRBJ2-2
V: TRBV11-2

DNA: TGTGCCAGCAGTTTATCGATATGGGAGGGTGCCTACGAGCAGTACTTC
CDR3: CASSLSIWEGAYEQYF
D: TRBD2
size: once
J: TRBJ2-7
V: TRBV27

DNA: TGCGCCAGCAGTGAGTCCTGGAGCGAGCAGTACTTC
CDR3: CASSESWSEQYF
D: .
size: .
J: TRBJ2-7
V: TRBV10-1

DNA: TGCGCCAGCAGCCAGTCGGAGGCAGGGACCTACGAGCAGTACTTC
CDR3: CASSQSEAGTYEQYF
D: .
size: .
J: TRBJ2-7
V: TRBV4-3

DNA: TGTGCCAGTAGTATGCGGGGTGTAGGGGGCTACACCTTC
CDR3: CASSMRGVGGYTF
D: .
size: .
J: TRBJ1-2
V: TRBV19

DNA: TGTGCCAGCAGCTTAGGCTTTGGGACAGGGAGGTACGAGCAGTACTTC
CDR3: CASSLGFGTGRYEQYF
D: TRBD1
size: .
J: TRBJ2-7
V: TRBV11-2

DNA: TGTGCTAGCAGCCAACATAAGGGAGAAAAACTGTTTTTT
CDR3: CASSQHKGEKLFF
D: .
size: .
J: TRBJ1-4
V: TRBV7-7

DNA: TGTGCCAGCAGAGATACGACAGGGACGATCACAGATACGCAGTATTTT
CDR3: CASRDTTGTITDTQYF
D: TRBD1
size: few
J: TRBJ2-3
V: TRBV28